This TCR beta chain is drawn from a study of CD8 T cells in Susac syndrome. Looking at the study overall: Patients with Susac syndrome who were sequenced included over five with active disease and about 8 in remission.

CDR3 size: 16 residues. Trimming removed 0 bases from V and 1 base from J, with 12 bases in between. Germline CDR1 and CDR2: SGDLS and YYNGEE. cDNA came from about 0.5 to 1 ug RNA primed by random hexamers. TCR beta CDR3 was amplified by immunoSEQ multiplex PCR. This amplification extended across 54 Vbeta and 13 Jbeta segments. TCRdb re-analysed the immunoSEQ multiplex PCR reads in MiXCR, keeping a single row per CDR3 protein. The sample comprises 200,000 to 300,000 distinct CDR3 sequences, 90% to 96% of which are singletons, and approximately 0.1% rests with the top ten. The sequenced target, TCR beta, came from blood CD8+ and CD4+ T cells. While CD8+ and CD4+ T cells were isolated negatively, TEMRA cells were enriched by FACS. A few counts support this clonotype.

V is TRBV9 and J is TRBJ2-3; D may be TRBD2 (5 bases). This receptor was identified in a human donor with Susac syndrome. The sample was CD4+ T cells from PBMCs. CDR3: CASSVAPGSGTDTQYF. The CDR3 DNA follows: TGTGCCAGCAGCGTAGCTCCGGGGTCGGGCACAGATACGCAGTATTTT.